This T cell receptor (beta chain) was identified during a study of CD8+CD57+ T cells in acquired aplastic anemia. Study details: The mean DNA yield obtained from sorted CD4+ and CD8+ cells came to about 3.2 ug. Study-level points and caveats: The number of CD8+ CDR3 sequences shared by patients and controls was about 27.

Genomic DNA templated the TCR beta VDJ and CDR3 profiling. TCRdb re-called the reads through MiXCR, storing one row per CDR3 protein. The sample includes about 200,000 distinct CDR3 sequences, less than 75% of them seen just once. Of note for this clonotype: The antigen is not known.

The patients chosen for sequencing had shown expansion of CD8+CD57+ cells (detected by flow cytometry). The cohort consisted entirely of patients having severe acquired aplastic anemia. Blood samples were obtained from patients who had received no prior therapy. The sample consisted of sorted CD4+, CD8+, or CD8+CD57+ T cells (not recorded which) from PBMCs. The TCR was taken from a human donor with aplastic anemia.

The CDR3 region is CASSEGQGRNEQYF. The CDR3 region has the DNA TGTGCCAGCAGCGAGGGACAGGGGAGGAACGAGCAGTACTTC. The chain is built from TRBV9 and TRBJ2-7, with 10 positions matching TRBD1. V trimming: 3 bases; J trimming: 5 bases; junction bases outside the gene matches: 5. In germline, CDR1 is SGDLS, CDR2 YYNGEE. This CDR3 is built from 14 residues.